The T cell receptor beta chain described here comes from a study of blood T cell repertoires in COVID-19. Germline CDR1 reads SGHTA; CDR2 reads FQGNSA. The CDR3 sequence is 15 residues long. With 7 bases removed from V and 2 bases from J, the gap between germline ends came to 15 bases. Generated by immunoSEQ multiplex PCR, the TCRdb table keeps only in-frame clones and is missing some. The sample records roughly 240,000 clones, around 89% being singletons. The chain employs TRBV7-2 and TRBJ2-1; D might be TRBD2 (7 bases). Sequenced material: PBMCs or T cells enriched from blood (not recorded which). The TCR originated in a man aged 45-65 years who had been exposed to COVID-19. DNA for the CDR3: TGTGCCAGCATAAGCGGGACATTCGCCTACAATGAGCAGTTCTTC. This encodes CASISGTFAYNEQFF.